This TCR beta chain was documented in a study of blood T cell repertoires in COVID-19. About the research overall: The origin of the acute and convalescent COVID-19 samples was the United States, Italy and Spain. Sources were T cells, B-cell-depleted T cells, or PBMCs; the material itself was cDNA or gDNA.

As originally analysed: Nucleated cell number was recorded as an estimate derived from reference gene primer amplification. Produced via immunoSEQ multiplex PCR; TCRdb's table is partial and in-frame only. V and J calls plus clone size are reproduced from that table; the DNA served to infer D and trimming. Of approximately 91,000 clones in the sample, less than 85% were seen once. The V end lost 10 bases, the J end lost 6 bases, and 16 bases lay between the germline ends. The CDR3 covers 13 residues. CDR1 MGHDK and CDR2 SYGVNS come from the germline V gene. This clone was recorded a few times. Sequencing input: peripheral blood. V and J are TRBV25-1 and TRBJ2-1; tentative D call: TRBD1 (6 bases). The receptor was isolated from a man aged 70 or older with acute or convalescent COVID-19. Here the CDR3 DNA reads TGTGCCAAAGCAGGGGAACGGGGCAATGAGCAGTTCTTC. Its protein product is CAKAGERGNEQFF.